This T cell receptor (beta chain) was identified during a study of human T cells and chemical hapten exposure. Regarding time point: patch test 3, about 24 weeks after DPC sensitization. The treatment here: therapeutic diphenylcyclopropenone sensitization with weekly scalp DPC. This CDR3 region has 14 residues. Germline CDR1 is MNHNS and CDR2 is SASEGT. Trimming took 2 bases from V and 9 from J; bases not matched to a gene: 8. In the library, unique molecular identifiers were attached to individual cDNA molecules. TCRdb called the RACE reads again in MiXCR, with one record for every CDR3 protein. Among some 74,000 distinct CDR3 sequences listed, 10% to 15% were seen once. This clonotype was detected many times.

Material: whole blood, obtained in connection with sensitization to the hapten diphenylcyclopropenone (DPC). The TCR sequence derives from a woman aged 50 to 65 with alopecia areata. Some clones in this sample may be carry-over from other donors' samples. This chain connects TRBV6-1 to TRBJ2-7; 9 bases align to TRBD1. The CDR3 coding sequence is TGTGCCAGCAGTGAACAGGGACAGGGAATTGTGCAGTACTTC. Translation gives CASSEQGQGIVQYF.